Here is one TCR beta chain with its context. The data were obtained in a study of blood T cell repertoires in COVID-19. Whole-study context: The United States, Italy and Spain provided the acute and convalescent COVID-19 samples.

Per germline, CDR1 SGHRS and CDR2 YFSETQ. V lost 2 bases, J lost 7 bases, and 7 bases lay in between. CDR3 length equals 13 residues. Profiling relied on immunoSEQ multiplex PCR, and the TCRdb table lists in-frame clones only, not all of them. The sample holds around 360,000 clones, about 87% seen once. The J gene is TRBJ1-6, the V gene TRBV5-1; D is uncertain. The sample was peripheral blood. The source of this sequence is a woman in her twenties or thirties with COVID-19, enrolled during active disease. The CDR3 region has the DNA TGCGCCAGCAGCTTTCGGGGAAATTCACCCCTCCACTTT. It yields the protein CASSFRGNSPLHF.